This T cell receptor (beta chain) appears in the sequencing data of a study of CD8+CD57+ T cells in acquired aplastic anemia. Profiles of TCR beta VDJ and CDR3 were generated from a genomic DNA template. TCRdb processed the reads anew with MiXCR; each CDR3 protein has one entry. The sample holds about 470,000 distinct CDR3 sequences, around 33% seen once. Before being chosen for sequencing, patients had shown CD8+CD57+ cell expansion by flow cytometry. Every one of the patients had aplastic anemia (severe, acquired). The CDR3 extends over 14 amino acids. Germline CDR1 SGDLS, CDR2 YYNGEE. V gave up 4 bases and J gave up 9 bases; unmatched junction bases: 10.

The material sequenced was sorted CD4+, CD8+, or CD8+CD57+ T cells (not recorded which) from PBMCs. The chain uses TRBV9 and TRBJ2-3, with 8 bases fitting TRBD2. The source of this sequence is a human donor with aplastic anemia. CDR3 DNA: TGTGCCAGCAGCCAAGATCTTAGCGGGACAACGCAGTATTTT. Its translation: CASSQDLSGTTQYF.